This TCR beta chain appears in the sequencing data of a study of T cell changes during pregnancy in multiple sclerosis. Profiled with immunoSEQ multiplex PCR; TCRdb holds only in-frame clones, not every one. The sample consists of approximately 66,000 clones, around 92% of them appearing once. The V end was cut by 0 bases, the J end by 4 bases, with 11 bases between. The CDR3 is made up of 15 amino acids. Germline V CDR1 and CDR2: MGHDK, SYGVNS. Material: peripheral blood, obtained in the third trimester of pregnancy. V and J are TRBV25-1 and TRBJ2-3; tentatively, D is TRBD1 (6 bases). This sequence was found in a female donor in good health, enrolled as a control in a pregnancy study. As DNA, the CDR3 is TGTGCCAGCAGTGAATACAGGGGATCTTCAGATACGCAGTATTTT. It is translated as CASSEYRGSSDTQYF.